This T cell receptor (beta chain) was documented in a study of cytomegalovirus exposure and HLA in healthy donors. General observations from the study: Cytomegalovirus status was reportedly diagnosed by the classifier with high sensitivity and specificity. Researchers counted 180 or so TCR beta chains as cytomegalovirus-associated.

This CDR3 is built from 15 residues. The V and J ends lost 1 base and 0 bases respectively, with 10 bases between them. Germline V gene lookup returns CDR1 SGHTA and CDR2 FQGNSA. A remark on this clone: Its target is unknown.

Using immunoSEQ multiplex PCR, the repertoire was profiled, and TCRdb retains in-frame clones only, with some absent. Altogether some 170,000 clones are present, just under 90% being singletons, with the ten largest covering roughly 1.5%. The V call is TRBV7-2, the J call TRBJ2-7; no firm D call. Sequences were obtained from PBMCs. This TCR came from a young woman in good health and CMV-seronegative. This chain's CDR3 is CASSLGLGASYEQYF. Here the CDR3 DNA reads TGTGCCAGCAGCTTAGGACTCGGAGCCTCCTACGAGCAGTACTTC.